This TCR beta chain was observed in a study of T cells in Graves' hyperthyroidism and ophthalmopathy. The wider study: Peripheral blood collection took place at initial diagnosis, before any treatment. Study conclusions and caveats: The blood repertoire included most of the expanded thyroid clonotypes above 0.001.

Subjects with ophthalmopathy showed a Clinical Activity Score no lower than 3, a NOSPECS grade no lower than 4, and a duration shorter than 3 months. Pregnant or lactating patients were excluded, as were those with uncontrolled infection or other autoimmune disease. This clonotype was seen at least ten times. What it binds is not known. The TCR beta CDR3 regions underwent amplification using RNA transcripts as the source. The TCR CDR3 first-round RT-PCR relied on the HTBI primer set. TCRdb redid the calling of the multiplex PCR reads with MiXCR, one entry per CDR3 protein. The sample contains about 480,000 distinct CDR3 sequences, around 22% of which appear only once. The CDR3 loop spans 14 amino acids. The germline V and J ends were trimmed by 1 base and 5 bases, with 14 bases remaining between them. Germline CDR1 is DFQATT and CDR2 is SNEGSKA (reference sequence).

J is TRBJ2-5 and V is TRBV20-1, with a possible D match to TRBD1 (6 bases). The sample taken for sequencing was blood. This TCR was sampled from a woman between 25 and 40 years old with Graves' ophthalmopathy. The CDR3 reads CSARGGKDSETQYF. The CDR3 coding sequence is TGCAGTGCTAGAGGAGGGAAGGACAGCGAGACCCAGTACTTC.